This passage covers 30 T cell receptor beta chains from one sample sequenced in a study of molecular identifiers for immune sequencing clone quantification. From the PCR reads, TCRdb called clonotypes with MiXCR, one entry per CDR3 protein. The data contain approximately 550,000 distinct CDR3 sequences, about 25% of them singletons. Material: naive CD8+ T cells from blood, with Jurkat cell RNA spiked in. Subset noted: FACS-sorted CD8+CD4-CCR7+CD45RA+ naive T cells. These TCRs come from a human donor in good health. Some libraries in this study had Jurkat cell RNA spiked in.

The table lists this clonotype with a few counts. The chain employs TRBV4-1 and TRBJ1-1; D is unclear. Germline CDR1 MGHRA, CDR2 YSYEKL. The CDR3 totals 15 residues. Trimming stripped 0 bases from V and 3 bases from J, with 11 bases between. This chain's CDR3 is CASSQELAEDTEAFF. CDR3 in DNA: TGCGCCAGCAGCCAAGAATTGGCAGAGGACACTGAAGCTTTCTTT.

Only a few counts were recorded for this clonotype. The J gene is TRBJ2-5, the V gene TRBV12-3 or TRBV12-4; perhaps TRBD1 as D (6 bases). Between the trimmed V and J ends, which lost 5 bases and 2 bases, there was a span of 15 bases. The CDR3 loop spans 15 amino acids. The CDR3 sequence: CASSPGQGTQETQYF. The CDR3 region has the DNA TGTGCCAGCAGTCCGGGACAAGGAACTCAAGAGACCCAGTACTTC.

This clonotype was recorded at least ten times. The CDR3 DNA reads TGCGCCAGCAGTGAGTCGTTGAACACTGAAGCTTTCTTT. Encoded protein: CASSESLNTEAFF. This sequence joins TRBV10-2 and TRBJ1-1; no clear D gene. Germline loops: CDR1 WSHSY, CDR2 SAAADI. This CDR3 region has 13 residues. V was shortened by 0 bases and J by 0 bases, with 2 bases between the two germline ends.

This clonotype was seen a handful of times. The J gene is TRBJ2-1, the V gene TRBV7-9; D is uncertain. CDR3 length equals 12 residues. Deletions cut 7 bases from V and 8 bases from J, with 12 bases between. Germline V gene sequence: CDR1 SEHNR, CDR2 FQNEAQ (reference sequence). CDR3 DNA: TGTGCCAGCACCCTAGAGAGAGATGAGCAGTTCTTC. It yields the protein CASTLERDEQFF.

This clonotype was seen more than once but under ten times. The V gene is TRBV3-1, the J gene TRBJ2-2; D not resolved. Trimming cost V 2 bases and J 0 bases, with 10 bases left between them. There are 16 residues in the CDR3. The germline V gene encodes CDR1 LGHDT and CDR2 YNNKEL (reference sequence). The CDR3 loop reads CASSQLGSANTGELFF. The CDR3, as DNA: TGTGCCAGCAGCCAATTAGGGTCAGCGAACACCGGGGAGCTGTTTTTT.

The chain is built from TRBV18 and TRBJ2-1; D uncertain. Trimming pared 8 bases from V and 6 bases from J, leaving 11 bases between. This CDR3 region has 12 residues. Germline V lookup: CDR1 KGHSH, CDR2 LQKENI. CDR3 in amino acids: CASAGRSNEQFF. The CDR3 coding sequence is TGTGCCAGCGCAGGACGAAGCAATGAGCAGTTCTTC.

About this clonotype itself: One end of the junction does not line up with germline, which may come from a read error. This chain connects TRBV30 to TRBJ2-5, with D possibly matching TRBD2 (6 bases). The germline CDR1 and CDR2 sequences are GTSNPN and SVGIG (reference sequence). This CDR3 is 18 amino acids long. Written as DNA, the CDR3 is TGTGCCTGGACCGGGACTGGGCATAAAATCACCATACGAGAGCCCCAGTACTTC. As protein: CAWTGTGHKITIREPQYF.

In regard to this clonotype: Given a much more abundant clone one base away, this may be a read error. The chain uses TRBV7-9 and TRBJ1-1; D uncertain. CDR1 is SEHNR and CDR2 is FQNEAQ in the germline V gene (reference sequence). The CDR3 sequence is 15 residues long. The chain's CDR3 is CASSLIRGKDTEALF. Here the CDR3 DNA reads TGTGCCAGCAGCTTAATTCGAGGTAAAGACACTGAAGCTCTCTTT.

The chain is built from TRBV27 and TRBJ2-3; 7 bases align to TRBD1. V shed 6 bases, J shed 4 bases, and the junction held 7 bases outside the gene matches. Germline lookup yields CDR1 MNHEY and CDR2 SMNVEV (reference sequence). This CDR3 is built from 14 residues. The CDR3 DNA reads TGTGCCAGCAGGGTAAGAGGGGGCGCAGATACGCAGTATTTT. Translating gives CASRVRGGADTQYF.

This chain links TRBV7-9 with TRBJ2-3; tentatively, D is TRBD2 (6 bases). Germline assignment: CDR1 SEHNR and CDR2 FQNEAQ (reference sequence). The V end lost 1 base, the J end lost 5 bases, and 16 bases lay between the germline ends. The CDR3 is 16 amino acids. CDR3 nucleotides: TGTGCCAGCAGCTTAGGGGCGGGGCCCGGTCTAGATACGCAGTATTTT. It codes for CASSLGAGPGLDTQYF.

V usage is TRBV6-2 or TRBV6-3 and J usage is TRBJ1-1; D gene uncertain. CDR1 and CDR2 (germline): MNHEY, SVGEGT. The CDR3 spans 13 residues. V lost 6 bases and J 6 bases, leaving 14 bases between the germline ends. The CDR3 coding sequence is TGTGCCAGCAGAAACGACCCTGGCGCTGAAGCTTTCTTT. Its protein is CASRNDPGAEAFF.

This clonotype appeared a single time. The rearrangement joins TRBV10-2 to TRBJ1-1, with no clear D. V shed 8 bases and J shed 10 bases, with 17 bases lying between them. This CDR3 has 12 amino acids. Germline V gene sequence: CDR1 WSHSY, CDR2 SAAADI. In DNA, the CDR3 is TGCGCCAGCCGCCTACACGGGCCCGGAGCTTTCTTT. Translation gives CASRLHGPGAFF.

This clonotype was counted many times. This sequence joins TRBV29-1 and TRBJ2-3; possibly TRBD1 for D (6 bases). V gave up 7 bases and J gave up 4 bases, with 15 bases separating them. The CDR3 spans 13 residues. CDR1 and CDR2 (germline): SQVTM, ANQGSEA. CDR3 loop: CSAPGVFADTQYF. As DNA, the CDR3 is TGCAGCGCTCCAGGGGTTTTCGCAGATACGCAGTATTTT.

Remarks on this clonotype: It may be a read error: a sequence one base away is much more abundant. The conserved phenylalanine or tryptophan is not found at the CDR3 terminus, so this likely reflects a read error. The genes are TRBV7-9 and TRBJ1-1, with D unclear. CDR3 length equals 12 residues. CDR1 and CDR2 (germline): SEHNR, FQNEAQ (reference sequence). The V gene lost 3 bases and the J gene lost 7 bases, with 9 bases spanning the gap. CDR3: CASSFSLDEAFL. CDR3 nucleotide sequence: TGTGCCAGCAGCTTCAGTTTGGATGAAGCTTTCCTT.

This rearrangement joins TRBV30 to TRBJ1-1; 7 bases are a match to TRBD1. The germline gives CDR1 GTSNPN, CDR2 SVGIG (reference sequence). The CDR3 is 15 residues long. V lost 1 base and J lost 2; bases outside the gene matches: 7. CDR3 sequence reads: CAWSASDRVNTEAFF. DNA for the CDR3: TGTGCCTGGAGTGCGTCAGACAGGGTAAACACTGAAGCTTTCTTT. Looking up the rest from reference TRBV30 and TRBJ1-1 gives the full variable domain: SQTIHQWPATLVQPVGSPLSLECTVEGTSNPNLYWYRQAAGRGLQLLFYSVGIGQISSEVPQNLSASRPQDRQFILSSKKLLLSDSGFYLCAWSASDRVNTEAFFGQGTRLTVV.

The chain recombines TRBV2 with TRBJ1-5, with D possibly TRBD1 on 5 matching bases. Germline V gene data show CDR1 as SNHLY and CDR2 as FYNNEI. The CDR3 length is 15 residues. V was cut by 6 bases and J by 7 bases, with 19 bases left in between. CDR3 in DNA: TGTGCCAGCAGGCCTGGCATGCAGGGAAGACAGCCCCAGCATTTT. Its translation: CASRPGMQGRQPQHF.

To note about this clonotype: This may be a read error, as it is one base from a much larger clone. This CDR3 is missing its conserved last phenylalanine or tryptophan, likely due to a read error. This chain joins TRBV9 and TRBJ1-1; D remains unclear. Trimming shortened V by 5 bases and J by 4 bases, and 12 bases separated the two germline ends. CDR3 size: 13 residues. The germline gives CDR1 SGDLS, CDR2 YYNGEE. CDR3 sequence (DNA): TGTGCCAGCAGGTCTGGGCCGGGCACTGAAGCTTTCCTT. Its translation is CASRSGPGTEAFL.

This clonotype was counted many times. CDR3 sequence reads: CASSVGTHEQYF. The CDR3, as DNA: TGTGCCAGCAGCGTCGGGACTCACGAGCAGTACTTC. The chain couples TRBV5-5 to TRBJ2-7; weak D call: TRBD2 (6 bases). Trimming cost V 4 bases and J 5 bases, with 10 bases left between them. The CDR3 totals 12 residues. CDR1 is SGHKS, CDR2 YYEKEE, per germline (reference sequence).

The rearrangement joins TRBV10-2 to TRBJ1-2; D is perhaps TRBD1 (5 bases). The CDR3 has 16 residues. Germline values: CDR1 WSHSY, CDR2 SAAADI. Trimming cost V 4 bases and J 4 bases, with 19 bases left between them. The CDR3 bases are TGCGCCAGCAGTGCGACAGACACCATTTTCTCCTATGGCTACACCTTC. Translating gives CASSATDTIFSYGYTF.

As concerns this clonotype: This clone may be a read error of a much larger clone one base away. Here the CDR3 DNA reads TGTGCCAGCAGCCCGTCAGGGGCAGCCCACGAGCAGTACTTC. Amino acid sequence: CASSPSGAAHEQYF. The chain couples TRBV7-9 to TRBJ2-7; D perhaps matches TRBD1 (6 bases). The ends were cut back, 5 bases at V and 5 bases at J, with 16 bases in the middle. The CDR3 totals 14 residues. CDR1 and CDR2 from the germline V gene are SEHNR and FQNEAQ (reference sequence).

This rearrangement joins TRBV20-1 to TRBJ2-3; the D is unclear. The CDR3 runs 15 residues. Per the germline V gene, CDR1 is DFQATT and CDR2 is SNEGSKA (reference sequence). With 0 bases removed from V and 2 bases from J, the gap between germline ends came to 12 bases. The CDR3 here is CSAREWAADTDTQYF. CDR3 nucleotide sequence: TGCAGTGCTAGAGAATGGGCGGCTGACACAGATACGCAGTATTTT.

This clonotype was seen repeatedly, ten times or more. V is TRBV7-9 and J is TRBJ1-1; weak D call: TRBD1 (5 bases). V was trimmed by 3 bases and J by 2 bases, leaving 13 bases between them. This CDR3 spans 15 amino acids. The V gene's germline CDR1 is SEHNR and CDR2 FQNEAQ (reference sequence). Written as DNA, the CDR3 is TGTGCCAGCAGCTTGGCCACAGGACACAACACTGAAGCTTTCTTT. As protein: CASSLATGHNTEAFF.

This clonotype was detected a few times. The DNA of the CDR3 is TGCGCCAGCAGCCAGGGACGGACCGGGGAGCTGTTTTTT. It translates to CASSQGRTGELFF. The chain employs TRBV4-3 and TRBJ2-2; possibly TRBD1 or TRBD2 for D (5 bases each). Trimming stripped 3 bases from V and 5 bases from J, with 7 bases between. In germline, CDR1 is LGHNA, CDR2 YSLEER. This CDR3 is built from 13 residues.

This clonotype was found a few times. The chain uses TRBV6-2 or TRBV6-3 and TRBJ2-2, with 11 bases identical to TRBD2. CDR1 and CDR2 from the germline V gene are MNHEY and SVGEGT. J gave up 6 bases and V 6 bases, and 9 bases lay outside the gene matches. CDR3 size: 16 residues. CDR3 amino acids: CASSPILAGASGELFF. For the CDR3, the DNA is TGTGCCAGCAGCCCAATACTAGCGGGAGCCTCCGGGGAGCTGTTTTTT.

With regard to this clonotype: This may be a read error, as it is one base from a much larger clone. V and J are TRBV27 and TRBJ1-1; no firm D call. Between the trimmed V and J ends, which lost 6 bases and 5 bases, there was a span of 19 bases. CDR3 length: 15 amino acids. Germline V gene lookup returns CDR1 MNHEY and CDR2 SMNVEV (reference sequence). DNA of the CDR3: TGTGCCAGCAGAGACGGGGTTTCCCGAGAGACTGAAGCTTTCTTT. Amino acid sequence: CASRDGVSRETEAFF.

This clonotype has ten or more counts. The V and J genes are TRBV4-2 and TRBJ1-1, with D possibly matching TRBD1 (5 bases). CDR1 is LGHNA, CDR2 YNFKEQ, per germline. Between the trimmed V and J ends, which lost 1 base and 3 bases, there was a span of 12 bases. The CDR3 has 15 residues. The CDR3 reads CASSQVGGLDTEAFF. The CDR3 nucleotides are TGTGCCAGCAGCCAAGTGGGGGGACTGGACACTGAAGCTTTCTTT.

The chain recombines TRBV29-1 with TRBJ2-1, with D possibly matching TRBD1 (7 bases). This CDR3 is 13 amino acids long. Trimming removed 7 bases at V and 9 bases at J, with 19 bases between. The V gene's germline CDR1 is SQVTM and CDR2 ANQGSEA. This CDR3 is CSASGGRVGEQFF. The CDR3 DNA is TGCAGCGCCTCAGGGGGGCGAGTGGGTGAGCAGTTCTTC.

This clonotype was counted only a few times. The V call is TRBV14, the J call TRBJ1-2, with D possibly matching TRBD1 (5 bases). The germline V and J ends were trimmed by 1 base and 6 bases, with 12 bases remaining between them. The germline V gene has CDR1 SGHDN and CDR2 FVKESK. The CDR3 spans 14 residues. CDR3 region: CASSQVYQGDGYTF. The CDR3 nucleotides read TGTGCCAGCAGCCAAGTTTATCAGGGAGATGGCTACACCTTC.

This clonotype was seen ten or more times. V gene TRBV10-2 combines with J gene TRBJ1-4; D uncertain. Germline V gene data show CDR1 as WSHSY and CDR2 as SAAADI. V dropped 6 bases and J dropped 8 bases, with 10 bases sitting between them. The CDR3 runs to 12 residues. CDR3 DNA sequence: TGCGCCAGCAGCCACGGATACGAAAAACTGTTTTTT. It is translated as CASSHGYEKLFF.

The rearrangement joins TRBV6-2 or TRBV6-3 to TRBJ1-5; D is ambiguous. Germline CDR1 MNHEY, CDR2 SVGEGT. V was trimmed by 6 bases and J by 6 bases, leaving 12 bases between them. The CDR3 totals 13 residues. Written as DNA, the CDR3 is TGTGCCAGCAGCGTGATGAATATTCAGCCCCAGCATTTT. It is translated as CASSVMNIQPQHF.